One sample yielded the 20 T cell receptor beta chains listed below, sequenced in a study of cytomegalovirus exposure and HLA in healthy donors. PCR involved 60 Vbeta and 13 Jbeta primers. TCRdb keeps only in-frame clones here, not all; method: immunoSEQ multiplex PCR. The sample has about 120,000 clones, roughly 9.9% seen once; the top ten hold less than 4%. The sequenced sample consisted of PBMCs. The receptors were sampled from a man aged 25-40 years in good health and CMV-seronegative.

This clone turned up a few times. Without the conserved terminal phenylalanine or tryptophan, this CDR3 likely stems from a read error. No DNA is shown, since the ends of the CDR3 on it are uncertain; the CDR3 is the one TCRdb lists. This rearrangement joins TRBV7-9 to TRBJ2-7; no check of the table's D call, TRBD2, against the DNA was made. 13 amino acids form the CDR3, both terminal residues included. The germline V gene has CDR1 SEHNR and CDR2 FQNEAQ (reference sequence). This CDR3 reads CASSLASGNLIAY.

The chain is built from TRBV10-3 and TRBJ2-1; TRBD1 might be the D (6 bases). Germline CDR1 ENHRY, CDR2 SYGVKD. The CDR3 contains 20 residues. V was trimmed by 2 bases and J by 7 bases, leaving 30 bases between them. The CDR3 protein is CAISEPFFIQTGGAINEQFF. The DNA for the CDR3 is TGTGCCATCAGTGAGCCCTTTTTTATCCAGACAGGTGGGGCAATTAATGAGCAGTTCTTC.

The chain combines TRBV2 with TRBJ1-4; 9 bases match TRBD1. The trim removed 5 bases at V and 3 bases at J, leaving 4 bases unmatched. The germline V gene has CDR1 SNHLY and CDR2 FYNNEI. The CDR3 extends over 15 amino acids. The CDR3 spells CASSKDRGANEKLFF. The CDR3 DNA reads as TGTGCCAGCAGTAAGGACAGGGGAGCTAATGAAAAACTGTTTTTT.

This clone has only a few counts. The chain has TRBV30 and TRBJ2-1, with 9 bases that match TRBD1. The germline V gene has CDR1 GTSNPN and CDR2 SVGIG (reference sequence). V was clipped by 2 bases and J by 7 bases; unmatched bases: 6. The CDR3 spans 14 residues. The CDR3 coding sequence is TGTGCCTGGAGTCCGGGACAGGGTCCAAATGAGCAGTTCTTC. It translates to CAWSPGQGPNEQFF.

This clone was counted only a few times. The rearrangement uses TRBV11-3 and TRBJ2-6, with a tentative D call TRBD1 (6 bases). The CDR3 contains 15 residues. The V gene lost 5 bases and the J gene lost 0 bases, with 8 bases spanning the gap. From germline, CDR1 is SGHNT and CDR2 YENEEA. Here the CDR3 DNA reads TGTGCCAGCAGCCTCAGGGGCTCTGGGGCCAACGTCCTGACTTTC. Translation: CASSLRGSGANVLTF.

The chain has TRBV30 and TRBJ2-3, with 9 positions matching TRBD2. Looked up from germline, CDR1 is GTSNPN and CDR2 is SVGIG (reference sequence). There are 15 residues in the CDR3. J lost 2 bases, V lost 3 bases, and 6 bases had no gene match. CDR3 bases: TGTGCCTGGAGAAGTCTAGCGGGAATCACAGATACGCAGTATTTT. Protein sequence: CAWRSLAGITDTQYF.

This clone was counted once. J is TRBJ2-3 and V is TRBV11-3; 12 bases align to TRBD2. J lost 4 bases, V lost 4 bases, and 3 bases had no gene match. Germline V gene sequence: CDR1 SGHNT, CDR2 YENEEA. The CDR3 sequence is 15 residues long. The CDR3 nucleotides read TGTGCCAGCAGCTCTAGCGGGAGGGCCCCAGATACGCAGTATTTT. Encoded protein: CASSSSGRAPDTQYF.

A few counts support this clone. This chain joins TRBV12-5 and TRBJ2-2; 12 positions agree with TRBD2. Trimming removed 0 bases from V and 4 bases from J; junction bases left unmatched: 3. Germline V gene lookup returns CDR1 LGHNT and CDR2 FRNRAP. This CDR3 is 17 amino acids long. CDR3 sequence reads: CASGLVASGGATGELFF. The DNA of the CDR3 is TGTGCTAGTGGTTTGGTGGCTAGCGGGGGGGCCACCGGGGAGCTGTTTTTT.

This clone was counted only a few times. This chain connects TRBV14 to TRBJ2-7; 8 bases fit TRBD1. Unmatched junction bases numbered 4, after V lost 6 bases and J lost 3 bases. The CDR3 is 13 amino acids. Germline V gene data show CDR1 as SGHDN and CDR2 as FVKESK. In DNA, the CDR3 is TGTGCCAGCAGATCGACAGGGGACTACGAGCAGTACTTC. Translating gives CASRSTGDYEQYF.

This clone was found a few times. This chain joins TRBV6-5 and TRBJ1-5; 7 nucleotides line up with TRBD1. The V segment lost 5 bases and the J segment 9 bases; nucleotides outside the gene matches: 13. This CDR3 contains 15 residues. The germline V gene encodes CDR1 MNHEY and CDR2 SVGAGI. CDR3 nucleotide sequence: TGTGCCAGCAGTCCAAGACAGGGCCACATCGGGCCCCAGCATTTT. It translates to CASSPRQGHIGPQHF.

The V gene is TRBV5-1, the J gene TRBJ2-7; 7 positions match TRBD1. Germline CDR1 is SGHRS and CDR2 is YFSETQ. V was pared by 4 bases and J by 8 bases, with 12 bases of the junction left unmatched. The CDR3 consists of 14 residues. CDR3 sequence reads: CASSPGTENGQQYF. As DNA, the CDR3 is TGCGCCAGCAGCCCCGGGACAGAGAACGGCCAGCAGTACTTC.

This clone came up a few times. V and J are TRBV19 and TRBJ2-1, with 8 bases fitting TRBD2. The CDR3 loop spans 15 amino acids. V dropped 7 bases and J dropped 4; count of bases not matched to a gene: 9. The germline V gene has CDR1 LNHDA and CDR2 SQIVND (reference sequence). DNA of the CDR3: TGTGCCAGTACCATAGGGGGACTAGGGTACAATGAGCAGTTCTTC. Translated: CASTIGGLGYNEQFF.

The J gene is TRBJ2-7, the V gene TRBV30, with a weak D call TRBD2 (6 bases). Germline loops: CDR1 GTSNPN, CDR2 SVGIG (reference sequence). CDR3 size: 15 residues. V gave up 3 bases and J gave up 5 bases, with 20 bases separating them. DNA for the CDR3: TGTGCCTGGAGGGGGGGAACGACTGAGGGGAACGAGCAGTACTTC. Residues: CAWRGGTTEGNEQYF.

The gene calls are TRBV5-1 and TRBJ2-5; 9 bases map to TRBD1. Germline CDR1 reads SGHRS; CDR2 reads YFSETQ. The V gene end was trimmed by 3 bases and the J gene end by 2 bases; junction bases not matched to a gene: 5. The CDR3 is made up of 15 amino acids. CDR3 sequence: CASSSLGQGQETQYF. The DNA of the CDR3 is TGCGCCAGCAGCTCCCTAGGACAGGGGCAAGAGACCCAGTACTTC.

Only a few counts were recorded for this clone. The V gene is TRBV28, the J gene TRBJ2-2; 12 positions agree with TRBD2. The CDR3 spans 17 residues. The V gene's germline CDR1 is MDHEN and CDR2 SYDVKM. After removal of 3 bases from V and 6 bases from J, the junction contained 8 bases not matched to a gene. CDR3 sequence (DNA): TGTGCCAGCAGTTTTGGCCTAGCGGGAGGGCCCCCCGGGGAGCTGTTTTTT. Translated: CASSFGLAGGPPGELFF.

This sequence joins TRBV25-1 and TRBJ2-5, with 9 bases that match TRBD1. The J call may be faulty, since TRBJ2-7 better matches the DNA end. Germline V gene sequence: CDR1 MGHDK, CDR2 SYGVNS. The CDR3 runs to 14 residues. The CDR3 DNA reads as TGTGCCAGCAGTGTCGGACAGGGGCCCTACGAGCAGTACTTC. Translated, it gives CASSVGQGPYEQYF.

The genes are TRBV19 and TRBJ2-3; D possibly corresponds to TRBD1 (5 bases). Trimming took off 5 bases at V and 9 bases at J, with 12 bases between the two ends. Germline CDR1 and CDR2: LNHDA and SQIVND (reference sequence). The CDR3 length is 12 residues. In nucleotides, the CDR3 is TGTGCCAGTAGTGGCCGGACAACAACGCAGTATTTT. Its protein is CASSGRTTTQYF.

This rearrangement joins TRBV28 to TRBJ2-7; TRBD1 is a possible D gene (6 bases). From germline, CDR1 is MDHEN and CDR2 SYDVKM. The V end lost 5 bases, the J end lost 2 bases, and 13 bases lay between the germline ends. The CDR3 covers 14 residues. CDR3 sequence: CASSQTGITYEQYF. The CDR3 DNA sequence: TGTGCCAGCAGTCAGACAGGTATAACCTACGAGCAGTACTTC.

This clone was recorded a few times. The CDR3 DNA reads TGTGCCAGCAGTGGGTCAGGGGGCGAAGGGGAGCTGTTTTTT. Its translation is CASSGSGGEGELFF. V and J are TRBV25-1 and TRBJ2-2; 8 bases line up with TRBD1. The CDR3 consists of 14 residues. In germline, CDR1 is MGHDK, CDR2 SYGVNS. The trim removed 4 bases at V and 8 bases at J, leaving 6 bases unmatched.

This clone was counted a few times. This rearrangement joins TRBV30 to TRBJ1-1; D is perhaps TRBD1 (5 bases). V shed 0 bases and J shed 11 bases, with 19 bases lying between them. CDR1 is GTSNPN, CDR2 SVGIG, per germline (reference sequence). This CDR3 is built from 14 residues. The CDR3 loop reads CAWSVIRGQSPAFF. In DNA, the CDR3 is TGTGCCTGGAGTGTAATAAGGGGTCAAAGTCCGGCTTTCTTT.